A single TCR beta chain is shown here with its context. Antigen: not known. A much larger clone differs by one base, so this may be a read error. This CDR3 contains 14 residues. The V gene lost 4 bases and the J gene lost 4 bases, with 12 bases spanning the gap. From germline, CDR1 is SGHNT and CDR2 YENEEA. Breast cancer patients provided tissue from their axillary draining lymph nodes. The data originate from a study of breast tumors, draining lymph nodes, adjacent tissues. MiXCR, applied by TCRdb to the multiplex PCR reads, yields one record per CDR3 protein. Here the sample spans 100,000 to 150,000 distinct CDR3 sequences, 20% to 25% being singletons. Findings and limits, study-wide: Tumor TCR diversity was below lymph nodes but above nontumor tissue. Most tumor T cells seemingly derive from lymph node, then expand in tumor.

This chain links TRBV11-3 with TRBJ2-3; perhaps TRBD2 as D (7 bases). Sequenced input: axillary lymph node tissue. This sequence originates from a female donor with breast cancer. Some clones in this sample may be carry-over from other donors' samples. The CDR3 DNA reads TGTGCCAGCAGCTGGGGGGGGCTGCCAGATACGCAGTATTTT. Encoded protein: CASSWGGLPDTQYF.